This TCR beta chain was sequenced for a study of technical replicates of blood from several donors. V lost 5 bases and J lost 5; bases outside the gene matches: 7. The germline V gene encodes CDR1 MNHEY and CDR2 SMNVEV (reference sequence). This CDR3 comprises 16 residues. Profiling relied on immunoSEQ multiplex PCR, and the TCRdb table lists in-frame clones only, not all of them. Among roughly 66,000 clones, approximately 84% were seen once, and the ten largest hold approximately 5%. Sequencing was done on a sample of PBMCs. This receptor was taken from a human donor in good health. Some clones in this sample may be carry-over from other donors' samples. This chain uses TRBV27 with TRBJ2-5; 14 bases map to TRBD2. In DNA, the CDR3 is TGTGCCAGCAGTCCCGGACTAGCGGGAGGTGGGGAGACCCAGTACTTC. It encodes CASSPGLAGGGETQYF.